One sample yielded the 8 T cell receptor beta chains listed below, sequenced in a study of cytomegalovirus exposure and HLA in healthy donors. Assay used: immunoSEQ multiplex PCR; TCRdb lists only in-frame clones, some missing. The profile shows fewer than 70,000 clones, approximately 90% of them singletons. Input material: PBMCs. These receptors all stem from a man in his late teens or twenties in good health and CMV-seronegative.

This clone showed up just a few times. V usage is TRBV25-1 and J usage is TRBJ1-1; unclear D gene. The CDR3 sequence is 11 residues long. Germline V CDR1 and CDR2: MGHDK, SYGVNS. Deletions cut 7 bases from V and 7 bases from J, with 10 bases between. The CDR3 sequence: CASTGYSEAFF. The CDR3 region has the DNA TGTGCCAGCACCGGATACAGTGAAGCTTTCTTT.

DNA for the CDR3: TGTGCCAGCAGTTTAAGGGGTTCCTACGAGCAGTACTTC. Its protein is CASSLRGSYEQYF. This chain links TRBV27 with TRBJ2-7, with a tentative D call TRBD1 (5 bases). This CDR3 has 13 amino acids. Trimming took 2 bases from V and 1 from J, leaving 6 bases between them. Germline V gene data show CDR1 as MNHEY and CDR2 as SMNVEV (reference sequence).

The chain links TRBV27 to TRBJ1-2; a weak D match, TRBD1 (6 bases). The CDR3 sequence is 14 residues long. Trimming removed 0 bases from V and 5 bases from J, with 10 bases in between. The V gene's germline CDR1 is MNHEY and CDR2 SMNVEV (reference sequence). CDR3 sequence: CASSLSPGVYGYTF. CDR3 DNA sequence: TGTGCCAGCAGTTTATCCCCAGGGGTGTATGGCTACACCTTC.

The gene calls are TRBV6-5 and TRBJ1-4, with TRBD1 as a possible D gene (5 bases). Per germline, CDR1 MNHEY and CDR2 SVGAGI. Trimming shortened V by 5 bases and J by 7 bases, and 14 bases separated the two germline ends. CDR3 size: 14 residues. CDR3 sequence: CASSHRGTGEKLFF. Written as DNA, the CDR3 is TGTGCCAGCAGTCACCGGGGGACGGGTGAAAAACTGTTTTTT.

This chain joins TRBV2 and TRBJ2-2; D is unclear. The CDR3 runs to 15 residues. The V gene's germline CDR1 is SNHLY and CDR2 FYNNEI. Trimming left V 4 bases short and J 0 bases short, with 9 bases between. The CDR3 DNA reads TGTGCCAGCAGTGGACAACAGACGAACACCGGGGAGCTGTTTTTT. It codes for CASSGQQTNTGELFF.

The chain is built from TRBV19 and TRBJ2-5; the D gene is possibly TRBD1 (5 bases). The CDR3 sequence is 15 residues long. Germline V gene sequence: CDR1 LNHDA, CDR2 SQIVND (reference sequence). V was trimmed by 8 bases and J by 5 bases, leaving 21 bases between them. The CDR3 DNA sequence: TGTGCCAGTCGGGCTTTGTCAGGGAATATGGAGACCCAGTACTTC. Amino acid sequence: CASRALSGNMETQYF.

The rearrangement uses TRBV25-1 and TRBJ1-1, with TRBD1 as a possible D gene (5 bases). Deletions cut 0 bases from V and 0 bases from J, with 11 bases between. This CDR3 contains 16 residues. Germline V gene lookup returns CDR1 MGHDK and CDR2 SYGVNS. The chain's CDR3 is CASSEYGPGVNTEAFF. As DNA, the CDR3 is TGTGCCAGCAGTGAATATGGTCCGGGGGTGAACACTGAAGCTTTCTTT.

The chain has TRBV15 and TRBJ1-1; the D gene is possibly TRBD1 (6 bases). V shed 1 base and J shed 6 bases, with 12 bases lying between them. Per germline, CDR1 LNHNV and CDR2 YYDKDF (reference sequence). The CDR3 is 14 residues long. The DNA for the CDR3 is TGTGCCACCAGCAGAGCGGGGGGGCAAGCTGAAGCTTTCTTT. Its translation: CATSRAGGQAEAFF.